The rows below give T cell receptor beta chains drawn from one sample of a study of T cells in Graves' hyperthyroidism and ophthalmopathy. One entry per CDR3 protein, called by TCRdb with MiXCR from the multiplex PCR reads. The sample contains approximately 400,000 distinct CDR3 sequences, approximately 13% of which appear only once. The sample consisted of blood. These receptors originate from a man aged 25-45 years with Graves' hyperthyroidism that later progressed to Graves' ophthalmopathy. CDR3s include the opening cysteine and the closing phenylalanine or tryptophan. The D gene is left open where the match is weak. Not every row has a clone size; where given, it reads once, few, many or a size class.

many,-,TRBV27,TRBJ1-5,TGTGCCAGCAGTTTATTTGGGCAGATCGATAGCAATCAGCCCCAGCATTTT,CASSLFGQIDSNQPQHF
-,-,TRBV5-1,TRBJ2-1,TGCGCCAGCAGCCCTGATGAAGATAGCTCCTACAATGAGCAGTTCTTC,CASSPDEDSSYNEQFF
many,-,TRBV29-1,TRBJ1-2,TGCAGCGTCCTGACAGGAGGCTACACCTTC,CSVLTGGYTF
many,-,TRBV28,TRBJ1-4,TGTGCCAGCAGTTTCCGGGGGCGAGCTGAAAAACTGTTTTTT,CASSFRGRAEKLFF
many,TRBD2,TRBV27,TRBJ2-5,TGTGCCAGCAGTTTAGCGGGGGGGCCAGGCCAAGAGACCCAGTACTTC,CASSLAGGPGQETQYF
many,-,TRBV12-3/TRBV12-4,TRBJ1-5,TGTGCCAGCAGTTTATGGGGGGCTAGCAATCAGCCCCAGCATTTT,CASSLWGASNQPQHF
-,-,TRBV20-1,TRBJ1-6,TGCAGTGCTAGAGATTTACCTCAGGGAAGCTCCTATAATTCACCCCTCCACTTT,CSARDLPQGSSYNSPLHF
many,TRBD1,TRBV11-2,TRBJ1-5,TGTGCCAGCAGCCGCGGCGGACAGGGGTTGGGTCAGCCCCAGCATTTT,CASSRGGQGLGQPQHF
many,-,TRBV6-5,TRBJ2-7,TGTGCCAGCAGTTACGGGGAGACCTACGAGCAGTACTTC,CASSYGETYEQYF
-,TRBD1,TRBV4-1,TRBJ1-2,TGCGCCAGCAGCCGAGAGGACAGGGGCCAACGAAACGGCTACACCTTC,CASSREDRGQRNGYTF
few,-,TRBV6-2/TRBV6-3,TRBJ2-1,TGTGCCAGCAGTCACCTGGGGAGCTCCTACAATGAGCAGTTCTTC,CASSHLGSSYNEQFF
many,-,TRBV6-1,TRBJ1-5,TGTGCCAGCAGTGAAACAGAGTATAGCAATCAGCCCCAGCATTTT,CASSETEYSNQPQHF
-,TRBD1,TRBV13,TRBJ1-1,TGTGCCAGCAGCTTAGGGAGACAGGGCCAAGCTTTCTTT,CASSLGRQGQAFF
-,TRBD1,TRBV10-2,TRBJ1-2,TGCGCCAGCAGTGACCGGACAGGCAACTATGGCTACACCTTC,CASSDRTGNYGYTF
many,-,TRBV5-1,TRBJ1-2,TGCGCCAGCAGCTTGGGCACCGGATACTATGGCTACACCTTC,CASSLGTGYYGYTF
-,TRBD2,TRBV5-1,TRBJ2-7,TGCGCCAGCAGCTTGTACAGCGGGGGGACCTACGAGCAGTACTTC,CASSLYSGGTYEQYF
many,-,TRBV29-1,TRBJ1-2,TGCAGCGTTCCGGAGAACTATGGCTACACCTTC,CSVPENYGYTF
many,-,TRBV7-9,TRBJ2-1,TGTGCCAGCAGCCTATTGATGGGCGGTGAGGCTGAGCAGTTCTTC,CASSLLMGGEAEQFF
-,TRBD1,TRBV15,TRBJ2-3,TGTGCCACCCACTCCTCCGGACAGGGGATAGATACGCAGTATTTT,CATHSSGQGIDTQYF
-,TRBD1,TRBV29-1,TRBJ1-1,TGCAGCGTTGAAGCAACAGGGGGGAGGGCTTTCTTT,CSVEATGGRAFF
many,-,TRBV7-8,TRBJ2-1,TGTGCCAGCAGCTCTGGGACGGGGGCGACTTTTCGGGAGCAGTTCTTC,CASSSGTGATFREQFF
-,-,TRBV3-1,TRBJ1-2,TGTGCCAGCAGCCCCCCCGGGGAGGGCTATGGCTACACCTTC,CASSPPGEGYGYTF
many,-,TRBV20-1,TRBJ2-7,TGCAGTGCCACCACAGGCCCCTCCTACGAGCAGTACTTC,CSATTGPSYEQYF
few,TRBD1,TRBV3-1,TRBJ2-3,TGTGCCAGCAGCCCGGACAGGGGGCACACAGATACGCAGTATTTT,CASSPDRGHTDTQYF
few,-,TRBV6-1,TRBJ1-2,TGTGCCAGCCGTCCTGGAACAGAAGTCTATGGCTACACCTTC,CASRPGTEVYGYTF
many,TRBD2,TRBV7-2,TRBJ2-3,TGTGCCAGCAGCTTCACTAGCGGGGGGCACACAGATACGCAGTATTTT,CASSFTSGGHTDTQYF
few,-,TRBV12-3/TRBV12-4,TRBJ1-1,TGTGCCAGCAGTTTCTACAGGGAGGACACTGAAGCTTTCTTT,CASSFYREDTEAFF
many,TRBD2,TRBV12-3/TRBV12-4,TRBJ2-1,TGTGCCAGCCGGGGGGGTGAGCAGTTCTTC,CASRGGEQFF
few,TRBD1,TRBV5-1,TRBJ2-7,TGCGCCAGCAGCTGGACAGGGTACGAGCAGTACTTC,CASSWTGYEQYF
-,-,TRBV7-2,TRBJ2-1,TGTGCCGGCAGCTTGACCGCGGGGTGGAATGAGCAGTTCTTC,CAGSLTAGWNEQFF
-,-,TRBV6-1,TRBJ1-5,TGTGCCAGCCGCCGAGGGAGGGATTGGGAGCCCCAGCATTTT,CASRRGRDWEPQHF
-,TRBD2,TRBV3-1,TRBJ2-1,TGTGCCAGCAGCCAAGCCGGGACTAGCGGAGAGCAGTTCTTC,CASSQAGTSGEQFF
-,TRBD1,TRBV3-1,TRBJ2-5,TGTGCCAGCAGCCAAGAACGTTTCATAAGGGGGCTCGAGGAGACCCAGTACTTC,CASSQERFIRGLEETQYF
many,TRBD1,TRBV6-1,TRBJ1-5,TGTGCCAGCAGTCCACAGGGGCTAAGCAATCAGCCCCAGCATTTT,CASSPQGLSNQPQHF
many,-,TRBV6-1,TRBJ2-2,TGTGCCAGCAGGTCTAGATGGGGCCTTAACACCGGGGAGCTGTTTTTT,CASRSRWGLNTGELFF
-,-,TRBV10-3,TRBJ1-5,TGTGCCATCAGTGACCAACAGGGAGGAGATCAGCCCCAGCATTTT,CAISDQQGGDQPQHF
many,TRBD1,TRBV4-1,TRBJ1-4,TGCGCCAGCAGCCCGGACAGGGCCGAAAAACTGTTTTTT,CASSPDRAEKLFF
few,-,TRBV27,TRBJ2-1,TGTGCCAGCAGTCCCACTGCGGGTTTTGAGCAGTTCTTC,CASSPTAGFEQFF
-,TRBD2,TRBV6-2/TRBV6-3,TRBJ2-1,TGTGCCAGCAGTTTCGGGACTAGCGGGGGGGCCCATGAGCAGTTCTTC,CASSFGTSGGAHEQFF
-,-,TRBV29-1,TRBJ2-3,TGCAGCGTTGGGGGGTCAGATACGCAGTATTTT,CSVGGSDTQYF
-,-,TRBV29-1,TRBJ1-1,TGCAGTGTCGCCCTGGGGGGCACTGAAGCTTTCTTT,CSVALGGTEAFF
many,-,TRBV6-5,TRBJ1-4,TGTGCCAGCAGTTACGAAGGAGATAAACTGTTTTTT,CASSYEGDKLFF
many,TRBD2,TRBV7-2,TRBJ2-2,TGTGCCAGCAGCTTAACCCCTAGCGGGGCCACCGGGGAGCTGTTTTTT,CASSLTPSGATGELFF
few,TRBD1,TRBV9,TRBJ1-3,TGTGCCAGCAGCCCCCGGACAGGGCCTGGAAACACCATATATTTT,CASSPRTGPGNTIYF
many,-,TRBV28,TRBJ1-6,TGTGCCAGCAGTTTAACGGGGGATAGTAATTCACCCCTCCACTTT,CASSLTGDSNSPLHF
many,-,TRBV7-2,TRBJ2-5,TGTGCCAGCAGCGGACGGACAGCCATTCAAGAGACCCAGTACTTC,CASSGRTAIQETQYF
many,-,TRBV11-3,TRBJ1-6,TGTGCCAGCAGCTTCGGGGGATCATATAATTCACCCCTCCACTTT,CASSFGGSYNSPLHF
-,TRBD1,TRBV27,TRBJ2-1,TGTGCCAGCAGCCCCGACAGGGGTTGGAGGTACAATGAGCAGTTCTTC,CASSPDRGWRYNEQFF
many,-,TRBV6-2/TRBV6-3,TRBJ2-7,TGTGCCAGCAGCCGGGGAAACTTCTACGAGCAGTACTTC,CASSRGNFYEQYF
many,TRBD2,TRBV2,TRBJ2-7,TGTGCCAGCAGTGTTGAGGGGACTAGCGACGAGCAGTACTTC,CASSVEGTSDEQYF
few,-,TRBV27,TRBJ2-5,TGTGCCAGCAGTTTATGGGGCCAGGGAGAGACCCAGTACTTC,CASSLWGQGETQYF
-,-,TRBV9,TRBJ1-1,TGTGCCAGCAGCGTAGAAACCTCACGCGGCGGAGCTTTCTTT,CASSVETSRGGAFF
few,TRBD1,TRBV5-1,TRBJ1-5,TGCGCCAGCAGCCAGACAGGGTGGGACTGGCATAGCAATCAGCCCCAGCATTTT,CASSQTGWDWHSNQPQHF
few,-,TRBV20-1,TRBJ1-5,TGCAGTGCGTCGGGGTTAGGTCAGCCCCAGCATTTT,CSASGLGQPQHF
many,TRBD2,TRBV20-1,TRBJ2-7,TGCAGTGCTAGGGGGAGCGGGGGGATCTACGAGCAGTACTTC,CSARGSGGIYEQYF
few,-,TRBV25-1,TRBJ1-2,TGTGCCAGCAGTGAATATAGAGGGTACTATGGCTACACCTTC,CASSEYRGYYGYTF
-,-,TRBV7-9,TRBJ2-2,TGTGCCAGCAGCTTAGCGGATGGGACATCGGGAGCCGGGGAGCTGTTTTTT,CASSLADGTSGAGELFF